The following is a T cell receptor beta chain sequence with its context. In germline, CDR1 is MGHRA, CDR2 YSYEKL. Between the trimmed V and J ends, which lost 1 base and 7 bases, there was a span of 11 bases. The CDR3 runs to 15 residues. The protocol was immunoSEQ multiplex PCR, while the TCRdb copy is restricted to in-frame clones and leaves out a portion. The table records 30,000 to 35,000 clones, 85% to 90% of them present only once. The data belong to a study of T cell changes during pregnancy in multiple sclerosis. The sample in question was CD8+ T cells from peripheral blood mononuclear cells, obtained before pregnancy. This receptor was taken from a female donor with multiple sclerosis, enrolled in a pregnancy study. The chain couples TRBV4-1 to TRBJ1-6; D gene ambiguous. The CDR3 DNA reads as TGCGCCAGCAGCCAAGTTGGTCAGAGGAATTCACCCCTCCACTTT. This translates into CASSQVGQRNSPLHF.